These 4 T cell receptor beta chains share one sample of origin, sequenced in a study of T cell responses to AZD1222 COVID-19 vaccine. Only in-frame clones appear in the TCRdb table, and some are missing; sequencing was by immunoSEQ multiplex PCR. This table holds 130,000 to 150,000 clones, just under 95% found once. The starting material was peripheral blood, obtained on day 0 of AZD1222 vaccination. Source of these receptors: an adult in good health.

The table lists this clone with a count of one. The V and J genes are TRBV6-5 and TRBJ1-2; 7 nucleotides match TRBD1. The CDR3 sequence is 15 residues long. The junction had 11 bases not matched to a gene; V was cut back by 6 bases and J by 4 bases. Germline CDR1 MNHEY, CDR2 SVGAGI. The CDR3 region has the DNA TGTGCCAGCAGGAAGACAGGGACGCTCACCTATGGCTACACCTTC. Translated, it gives CASRKTGTLTYGYTF.

The table lists this clone with a count of one. CDR3 sequence reads: CASSVGLGDWTEAFF. CDR3 DNA sequence: TGTGCCAGCAGCGTGGGGCTGGGGGATTGGACTGAAGCTTTCTTT. The chain employs TRBV5-6 and TRBJ1-1; the D gene is possibly TRBD1 (5 bases). CDR1 and CDR2 (germline): SGHDT, YYEEEE. Trimming shortened V by 4 bases and J by 5 bases, and 18 bases separated the two germline ends. The CDR3 runs to 15 residues.

The chain is built from TRBV7-9 and TRBJ2-3; D remains ambiguous. The CDR3 has 12 residues. V lost 6 bases and J lost 8, with 12 bases in between. Germline CDR1 and CDR2: SEHNR and FQNEAQ (reference sequence). CDR3 DNA: TGTGCCAGCAGTCCACTTACCCCTACGCAGTATTTT. Translating it yields CASSPLTPTQYF.

As for this clone: The sample carries other DNA sequences with the same CDR3. This chain uses TRBV29-1 with TRBJ1-1, with 7 bases that match TRBD1. Germline-derived CDR1 and CDR2 are SQVTM and ANQGSEA. The length of the CDR3 is 13 residues. Trimming at V came to 4 bases and at J to 1 base, leaving 3 bases not matched to a gene. Written as DNA, the CDR3 is TGCAGCGTTGCACAGGGGACGAACACTGAAGCTTTCTTT. It codes for CSVAQGTNTEAFF.